This TCR beta chain was sequenced in a study of identical twins. This clonotype has only a few counts. TCRdb reprocessed the 5' RACE reads with MiXCR, giving one entry per CDR3 protein. The table records hundreds of thousands of distinct CDR3 sequences, around 5.7% of them present only once. The sequence was obtained from a man in his late teens or twenties in good health. The material sequenced was naive T cells sorted from blood.

In DNA, the CDR3 is TGTGCCAGCAGTTTTACGGTAGGCGGGGCTGGGGCCAACGTCCTGACTTTC. Its protein product is CASSFTVGGAGANVLTF. V gene TRBV27 combines with J gene TRBJ2-6; tentative D call: TRBD2 (6 bases). In germline, CDR1 is MNHEY, CDR2 SMNVEV (reference sequence). The CDR3 is 17 amino acids. Trimming stripped 3 bases from V and 2 bases from J, with 14 bases between.